The entry that follows covers one T cell receptor beta chain sequence. Antigen unknown. Time point here: recipient sample about 28 days before transplant, after cytoreduction. This record belongs to a study of T cell clonotyping in hematopoietic cell transplantation. Findings and limits, study-wide: Pathologically expanded recipient clonotypes increased progressively from day 30 to day 180 as diversity fell. Cells were unsorted, so CD4 and CD8 contributions were not separated. Broader posttransplant TCR repertoire diversity was predicted by graft donor and pretransplant recipient Inverse Simpson Index values.

The data were produced by immunoSEQ multiplex PCR, yet TCRdb's version contains in-frame clones alone and is incomplete. Seen here are 5,000 to 7,000 clones, roughly 81% observed once, and the top ten hold more than 3.5%. Germline trimming cut 2 bases from V and 3 bases from J; bases unmatched to any gene: 3. Germline-derived CDR1 and CDR2 are MNHEY and SVGAGI. The CDR3 spans 16 residues. Source: peripheral blood mononuclear cells, taken before stem cell transplant. The receptor's source is a man in his 60s with acute myeloid leukemia. Some clones in this sample may be carry-over from other donors' samples. The chain combines TRBV6-5 with TRBJ2-3; 12 nucleotides line up with TRBD2. The CDR3 protein is CASSYTGTSGTDTQYF. The CDR3 region has the DNA TGTGCCAGCAGTTACACCGGGACTAGCGGGACAGATACGCAGTATTTT.